What follows are 2 T cell receptor beta chains derived from one specimen sequenced in a study of OX40 agonist ivuxolimab in advanced cancers. The protocol was immunoSEQ multiplex PCR, while the TCRdb copy is restricted to in-frame clones and leaves out a portion. The sample consists of more than 80,000 clones, roughly 90% of them appearing once. Here the sequenced sample was CD4+ or CD8+ T cells sorted from blood, taken in a trial of the OX40 agonist ivuxolimab. These receptors were obtained from an adult with an advanced solid tumor such as melanoma, head and neck, liver or kidney cancer.

The gene calls are TRBV7-9 and TRBJ2-1; no firm D call. The ends were cut back, 5 bases at V and 5 bases at J, with 7 bases in the middle. The CDR3 length is 12 residues. Germline assignment: CDR1 SEHNR and CDR2 FQNEAQ (reference sequence). As DNA, the CDR3 is TGTGCCAGCAGCCGGGTGGACAATGAGCAGTTCTTC. Amino acids: CASSRVDNEQFF.

This rearrangement joins TRBV7-9 to TRBJ2-7; tentatively, D is TRBD1 or TRBD2 (5 bases each). Germline assignment: CDR1 SEHNR and CDR2 FQNEAQ (reference sequence). This CDR3 spans 16 amino acids. Trimming left V 5 bases short and J 6 bases short, with 23 bases between. The CDR3 protein is CASSRRDRANGGEQYF. DNA for the CDR3: TGTGCCAGCAGCCGCCGGGACCGGGCTAACGGTGGCGAGCAGTACTTC.